This T cell receptor beta chain is from a study of early T cells in non-severe SARS-CoV-2 infection. Study information: The sequenced material was bulk RNA from unsorted whole blood, and its chains were unpaired.

This clonotype was seen repeatedly, ten times or more. The antigen is unknown. The protocol attached unique molecular identifiers to individual cDNA molecules. TCRdb called the 5' RACE reads again in MiXCR, with one record for every CDR3 protein. The profile shows some 46,000 distinct CDR3 sequences, 5.5% to 7.5% of them singletons. The study's findings and limits: There was a bias toward anti-spike CD8 responses in VDJdb matching, which missed private and CD4 specificities.

The sequenced sample was whole blood. The origin of this receptor is an adult who was a healthcare worker with PCR-confirmed SARS-CoV-2 infection or an uninfected control (not recorded which).

The chain's CDR3 is CSIRPNTEAFF. The DNA of the CDR3 is TGCAGCATCCGACCGAACACTGAAGCTTTCTTT. The chain links TRBV29-1 to TRBJ1-1; unclear D gene. The V gene's germline CDR1 is SQVTM and CDR2 ANQGSEA. V was pared by 8 bases and J by 1 base, with 8 bases between. This CDR3 contains 11 residues.